This entry lists 15 T cell receptor beta chains sequenced from one sample in a study of monozygotic twins with inflammatory bowel disease. TCRdb re-called the 5' RACE reads and gives one entry per CDR3 protein, without DNA. The data include 140,000 to 150,000 distinct CDR3 sequences; the top ten clones carry 1% to 1.5%. The sample consisted of blood. Receptor source: a human donor with ulcerative colitis or Crohn's disease, or a healthy co-twin of an affected twin (not recorded which).

The chain combines TRBV7-3 with TRBJ2-2; the D call from TCRdb, TRBD2, cannot be confirmed without DNA. This CDR3 spans 18 amino acids. Germline assignment: CDR1 SGHTA and CDR2 FQGTGA. This CDR3 is CASSFGTSGMRMAGELFF.

This sequence joins TRBV30 and TRBJ2-7; checking the TCRdb D call of TRBD1 is not possible without DNA. This CDR3 region has 14 residues. Germline CDR1 and CDR2: GTSNPN and SVGIG (reference sequence). CDR3: CAWTPQFTSYEQYF.

V is TRBV7-9 and J is TRBJ2-4. The CDR3 totals 12 residues. Germline CDR1 reads SEHNR; CDR2 reads FQNEAQ (reference sequence). CDR3 sequence: CASSPSQNIQYF.

This chain joins TRBV5-1 and TRBJ1-1; TCRdb outputs TRBD1, but without DNA this stays unchecked. The CDR3 totals 16 residues. Germline CDR1 and CDR2: SGHRS and YFSETQ. The chain's CDR3 is CASSWRGQGGDTEAFF.

V gene TRBV6-2 or TRBV6-3 combines with J gene TRBJ2-7; TCRdb picks TRBD1, but there is no DNA to check that call. CDR1 and CDR2 from the germline V gene are MNHEY and SVGEGT. This CDR3 region has 13 residues. This CDR3 reads CASSRGRPYEQYF.

The chain carries TRBV4-2 and TRBJ1-1; the TRBD1 assignment by TCRdb is unverifiable without DNA. From germline, CDR1 is LGHNA and CDR2 YNFKEQ. The CDR3 is 15 amino acids. CDR3 sequence: CASSHPTGGRTEAFF.

The chain carries TRBV9 and TRBJ2-5; the TCRdb call, TRBD1, lacks DNA for checking. The CDR3 has 15 amino acids. Per germline, CDR1 SGDLS and CDR2 YYNGEE. CDR3 residues: CASSVRATGVETQYF.

J is TRBJ1-1 and V is TRBV28; TCRdb indicates TRBD1, and absent DNA this call remains unverified. The CDR3 is made up of 14 amino acids. Looked up from germline, CDR1 is MDHEN and CDR2 is SYDVKM. CDR3 in amino acids: CASIRPGSNTEAFF.

The chain is built from TRBV20-1 and TRBJ2-4; TCRdb returns TRBD2, unconfirmable since there is no DNA. Germline V gene sequence: CDR1 DFQATT, CDR2 SNEGSKA (reference sequence). There are 18 residues in the CDR3. This chain's CDR3 is CSARSSGTNIPQRNIQYF.

The chain joins TRBV6-1 to TRBJ1-1. Looked up from germline, CDR1 is MNHNS and CDR2 is SASEGT. The CDR3 runs 17 residues. This CDR3 is CASTPKATDVLNTEAFF.

This chain uses TRBV5-6 with TRBJ2-5; TCRdb names TRBD1, which stays unverified in the absence of DNA. The CDR3 is made up of 15 amino acids. The germline CDR1 and CDR2 sequences are SGHDT and YYEEEE. CDR3 sequence reads: CASSFELQGQETQYF.

V is TRBV9 and J is TRBJ2-2; as DNA is missing, the TRBD1 call by TCRdb cannot be tested. Germline V gene sequence: CDR1 SGDLS, CDR2 YYNGEE. The CDR3 contains 16 residues. The CDR3: CASSTRGSGDTGELFF.

V usage is TRBV12-5 and J usage is TRBJ2-2; TCRdb returns TRBD2, unconfirmable since there is no DNA. The CDR3 consists of 18 residues. Germline CDR1 and CDR2: LGHNT and FRNRAP. The CDR3 reads CASGNSRLAGGHTGELFF.

The chain recombines TRBV5-1 with TRBJ1-5. This CDR3 is 15 amino acids long. Looked up from germline, CDR1 is SGHRS and CDR2 is YFSETQ. CDR3 in amino acids: CASSLVVYSNQPQHF.

The chain carries TRBV7-6 and TRBJ2-5; TCRdb reports TRBD2, a call that lacks DNA to check it against. Germline CDR1 SGHVS, CDR2 FNYEAQ. This CDR3 contains 14 residues. This CDR3 reads CASSLERGRETQYF.